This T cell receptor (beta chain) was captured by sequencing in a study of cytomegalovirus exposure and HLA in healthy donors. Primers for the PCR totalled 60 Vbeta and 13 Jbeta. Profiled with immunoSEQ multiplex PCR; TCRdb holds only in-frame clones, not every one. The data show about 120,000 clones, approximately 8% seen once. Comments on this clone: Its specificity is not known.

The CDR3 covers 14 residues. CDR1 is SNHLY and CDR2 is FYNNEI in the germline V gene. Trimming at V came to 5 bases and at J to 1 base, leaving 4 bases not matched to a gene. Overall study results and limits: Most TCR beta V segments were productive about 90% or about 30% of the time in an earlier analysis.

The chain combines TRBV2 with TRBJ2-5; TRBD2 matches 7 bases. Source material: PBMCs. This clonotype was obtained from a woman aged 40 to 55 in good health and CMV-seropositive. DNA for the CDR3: TGTGCCAGCAGTTTCAAGCGGGGCCAAGAGACCCAGTACTTC. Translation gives CASSFKRGQETQYF.